The source of this T cell receptor beta chain is a study of preoperative IRX-2 immunotherapy in early breast cancer (dated by TCRdb to 2018 to 2020). In the paper's terms, the treatment or condition label means: preoperative locoregional IRX-2 cytokine immunotherapy. The samples were obtained from a phase Ib study that tested preoperative, locoregional IRX-2 cytokine immunotherapy designed to prime immune responses. The donors were early-stage breast cancer patients who were given IRX-2 prior to surgery. Library preparation was by the immunoSEQ multiplex PCR assay. Imported from immuneACCESS, the table was reduced by TCRdb to in-frame sequences with V and J called. These copies leave out some clones; in studies compared against another copy, an unresolved V gene accounts for under half, and the cause of the remainder is not known. This sample comprises about 89,000 clones, roughly 85% of them detected only once. The ten largest clonotypes hold roughly 2% of the sample.

Trimming removed 1 base from V and 7 bases from J, leaving 13 bases between the germline ends. Inclusive of the bounding cysteine and phenylalanine, the CDR3 is 14 residues long. Just the 42-base CDR3 DNA is kept, in frame starting at base 1. Per the germline V gene, KGHSH is the CDR1 and LQKENI is the CDR2. A word on this clone: It lacks a known antigen. Nothing much larger sits one base from this clone, and base qualities are not available.

The clonotype comes from a human donor with breast cancer. The sequences come from tumor tissue, collected after IRX-2 immunotherapy. This chain is built from TRBV18 and TRBJ1-1, with no confidently assigned D gene. The CDR3 here reads CASSPRAGADEAFF. The sequenced DNA: TGTGCCAGCTCACCACGAGCGGGCGCCGATGAAGCTTTCTTT.